Listed here is a single T cell receptor (beta chain). The record originates from a study of cytomegalovirus exposure and HLA in healthy donors. The PCR was carried out with 60 Vbeta primers and 13 Jbeta primers. Using immunoSEQ multiplex PCR, the repertoire was profiled, and TCRdb retains in-frame clones only, with some absent. The top ten hold less than 0.4% of the sample, which has roughly 250,000 clones, 80% seen once. Germline V gene sequence: CDR1 MNHNS, CDR2 SASEGT. Losses at the gene ends were 4 bases for V and 5 bases for J; bases not matched to a gene: 5. The CDR3 contains 15 residues. The V and J genes are TRBV6-1 and TRBJ2-1; 10 nucleotides line up with TRBD2. The receptor was isolated from a girl aged 2 to 10 in good health and CMV-seronegative. Sequenced input: PBMCs. CDR3 in DNA: TGTGCCAGCAGTGGAACGGGACTAGCGCACAATGAGCAGTTCTTC. Translation: CASSGTGLAHNEQFF.